The clone carrying this T cell receptor (beta chain) was picked up a small number of times. Using immunoSEQ multiplex PCR, the repertoire was profiled, and TCRdb retains in-frame clones only, with some absent. The profile shows about 63,000 clones, 79% of them singletons. This sample was included in a study of blood T cell repertoires in COVID-19. The CDR3 runs to 15 residues. CDR1 and CDR2 (germline): SGHAT, FQNNGV. Trimming shortened V by 5 bases and J by 0 bases, and 11 bases separated the two germline ends. The TCR comes from a human donor in a cohort sampled during active COVID-19. The J gene is TRBJ1-5, the V gene TRBV11-2; no clear D gene. The sample was peripheral blood. CDR3 loop: CASSPGGFSNQPQHF. In DNA form, the CDR3 reads TGTGCCAGCAGCCCCGGAGGGTTTAGCAATCAGCCCCAGCATTTT.